These T cell receptor beta chains were read from a single sample in a study of CD8 T cells in Susac syndrome. Using its own MiXCR run on the immunoSEQ multiplex PCR reads, TCRdb lists one record per CDR3 protein. Among about 210,000 distinct CDR3 sequences listed, 85% to 95% were seen once. Sequencing input: CD4+ T cells from PBMCs. The source of these receptors is a human donor in good health. Both conserved end residues are part of each CDR3. The D gene is left open where the match is weak. Only some rows state a clone size, as once, few, many or a class for expanded clones.

TRBJ1-2,TRBD1,-,TRBV24-1,TGTGCCACCAGTGAGCAAAGGGGACAGGGGATCTTCGATGGCTACACCTTC,CATSEQRGQGIFDGYTF
TRBJ2-5,TRBD1,once,TRBV2,TGTGCCAGCAGGAGCCGGGACAGGGTGCGGGAGACCCAGTACTTC,CASRSRDRVRETQYF
TRBJ1-2,-,once,TRBV25-1,TGTGCCAGCAGTGGGGCCCCGAATATCTATGGCTACACCTTC,CASSGAPNIYGYTF
TRBJ2-1,TRBD2,-,TRBV20-1,TGCAGTGCTAGAATCGTACCCAGCGGGAGGGGCAATGAGCAGTTCTTC,CSARIVPSGRGNEQFF
TRBJ2-1,-,-,TRBV20-1,TGCAGTGCTCTGGACAGAAAGGGAGGCAATGAGCAGTTCTTC,CSALDRKGGNEQFF
TRBJ1-5,-,-,TRBV6-1,TGTGCCAGTCTTATCGGGGGGGGCGCGGCCCAGCATTTT,CASLIGGGAAQHF
TRBJ1-5,-,-,TRBV6-4,TGTGCCTGCTGGACAGATCATAGCAATCAGCCCCAGCATTTT,CACWTDHSNQPQHF
TRBJ1-5,-,-,TRBV2,TGTGCCAGCACCCCGCAAATTTCCCATCAGCCCCAGCATTTT,CASTPQISHQPQHF
TRBJ1-1,TRBD1,-,TRBV20-1,TGCAGTGCTCAAGACAGGGGGCGCGGGGTGGGCACTGAAGCTTTCTTT,CSAQDRGRGVGTEAFF
TRBJ2-5,-,-,TRBV3-1,TGTGCCAGCAGCCGATTAACGGCCGACGGAGAGACCCAGTACTTC,CASSRLTADGETQYF
TRBJ2-1,-,-,TRBV29-1,TGCAGCATTGGCAGGGACGGGAACAATGAGCAGTTCTTC,CSIGRDGNNEQFF